This TCR beta chain was obtained from a study of cytomegalovirus exposure and HLA in healthy donors. Study conclusions and caveats: Most likely, a cluster of highly shared sequence variants arose as a sequencing artifact. With later analysis, a missense DCLRE1C variant became linked to TCR beta V- and J-gene trimming. Cytomegalovirus association was assigned to approximately 160 TCR beta chains.

This CDR3 is 14 amino acids long. Trimming at V came to 2 bases and at J to 4 bases, leaving 4 bases not matched to a gene. Germline V gives CDR1 SNHLY, CDR2 FYNNEI. Concerning this clone: Its matching antigen is unknown.

Researchers ran the PCR with 60 Vbeta and 13 Jbeta primers. The table came from immunoSEQ multiplex PCR; TCRdb's copy has only in-frame clones and leaves some out. The sample totals 150,000 to 200,000 clones. The sequenced material came from PBMCs. This chain uses TRBV2 with TRBJ2-7; 8 nucleotides match TRBD1. This sequence originates from a woman aged 55-75 years in good health and CMV-seronegative. The CDR3 spells CASSEQGALYEQYF. CDR3 in DNA: TGTGCCAGCAGTGAACAGGGGGCTCTGTACGAGCAGTACTTC.